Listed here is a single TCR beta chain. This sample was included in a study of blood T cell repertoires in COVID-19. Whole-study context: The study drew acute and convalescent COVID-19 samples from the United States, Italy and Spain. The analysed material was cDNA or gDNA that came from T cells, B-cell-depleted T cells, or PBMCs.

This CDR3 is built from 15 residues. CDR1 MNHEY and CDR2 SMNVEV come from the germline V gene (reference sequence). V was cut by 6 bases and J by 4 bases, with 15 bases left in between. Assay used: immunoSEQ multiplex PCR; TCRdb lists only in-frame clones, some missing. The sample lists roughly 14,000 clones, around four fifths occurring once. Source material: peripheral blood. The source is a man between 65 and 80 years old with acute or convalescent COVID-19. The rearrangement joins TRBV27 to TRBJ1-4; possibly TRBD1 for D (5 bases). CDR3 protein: CASSIGGAINEKLFF. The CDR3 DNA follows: TGTGCCAGCAGCATCGGGGGAGCCATTAATGAAAAACTGTTTTTT.